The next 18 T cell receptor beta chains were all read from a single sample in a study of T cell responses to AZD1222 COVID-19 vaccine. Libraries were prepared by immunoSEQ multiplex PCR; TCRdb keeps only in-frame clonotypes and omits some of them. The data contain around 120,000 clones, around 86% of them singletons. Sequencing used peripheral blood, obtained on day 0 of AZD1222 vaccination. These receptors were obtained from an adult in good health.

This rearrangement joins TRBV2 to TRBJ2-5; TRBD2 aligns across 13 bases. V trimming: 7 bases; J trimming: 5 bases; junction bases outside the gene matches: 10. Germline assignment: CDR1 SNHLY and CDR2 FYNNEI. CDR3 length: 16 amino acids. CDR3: CASTPGLAGPRETQYF. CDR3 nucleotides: TGTGCCAGCACTCCGGGACTAGCGGGGCCCCGGGAGACCCAGTACTTC.

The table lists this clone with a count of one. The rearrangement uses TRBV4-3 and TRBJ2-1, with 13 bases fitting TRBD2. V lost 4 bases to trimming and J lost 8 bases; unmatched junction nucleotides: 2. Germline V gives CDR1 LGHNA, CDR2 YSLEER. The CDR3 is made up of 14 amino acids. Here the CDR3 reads CASSRTSGSHEQFF. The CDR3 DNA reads TGCGCCAGCAGCCGGACTAGCGGGAGCCATGAGCAGTTCTTC.

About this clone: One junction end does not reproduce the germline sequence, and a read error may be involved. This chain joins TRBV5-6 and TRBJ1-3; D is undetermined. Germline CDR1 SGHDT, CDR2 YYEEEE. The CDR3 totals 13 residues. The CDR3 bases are TGTGCCAGCACCTTGGGAGAAGGAAACACCATATATTTT. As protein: CASTLGEGNTIYF.

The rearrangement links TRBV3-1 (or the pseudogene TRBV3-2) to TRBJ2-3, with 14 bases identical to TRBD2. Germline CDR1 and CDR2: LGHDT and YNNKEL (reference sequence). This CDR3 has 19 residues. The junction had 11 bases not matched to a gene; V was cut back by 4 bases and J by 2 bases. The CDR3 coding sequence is TGTGCCAGCAGCCCACGACTAGCGGGAGGGGGCACGGACACAGATACGCAGTATTTT. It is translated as CASSPRLAGGGTDTDTQYF.

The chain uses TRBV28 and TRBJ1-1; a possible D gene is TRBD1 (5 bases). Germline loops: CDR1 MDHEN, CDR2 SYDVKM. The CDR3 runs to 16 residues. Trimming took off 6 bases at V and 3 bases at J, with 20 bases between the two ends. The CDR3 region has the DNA TGTGCCAGCAGGTCGTCTGCGGCCGGGGGGGACACTGAAGCTTTCTTT. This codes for CASRSSAAGGDTEAFF.

The CDR3, as DNA: TGTGCCAGCAGCTTGTTTAGCGGGATTGGGTACGAGCAGTACTTC. Amino acid sequence: CASSLFSGIGYEQYF. The rearrangement joins TRBV7-2 to TRBJ2-7, with TRBD2 matching 8 bases. The CDR3 has 15 amino acids. Germline V gene data show CDR1 as SGHTA and CDR2 as FQGNSA. Unmatched junction bases numbered 8, after V lost 3 bases and J lost 4 bases.

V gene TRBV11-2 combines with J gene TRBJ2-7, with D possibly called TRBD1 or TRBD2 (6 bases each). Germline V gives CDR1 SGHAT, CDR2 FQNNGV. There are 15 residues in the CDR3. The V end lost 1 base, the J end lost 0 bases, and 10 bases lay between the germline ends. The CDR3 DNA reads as TGTGCCAGCAGCTTAGCTGGGGGGCCCTCCTACGAGCAGTACTTC. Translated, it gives CASSLAGGPSYEQYF.

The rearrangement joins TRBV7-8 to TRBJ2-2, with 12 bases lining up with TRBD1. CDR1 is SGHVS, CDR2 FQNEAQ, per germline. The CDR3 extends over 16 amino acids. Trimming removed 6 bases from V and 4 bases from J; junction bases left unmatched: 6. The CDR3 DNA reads TGTGCCAGCAGTTCGCCGGGACAGGGGGCCACCGGGGAGCTGTTTTTT. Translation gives CASSSPGQGATGELFF.

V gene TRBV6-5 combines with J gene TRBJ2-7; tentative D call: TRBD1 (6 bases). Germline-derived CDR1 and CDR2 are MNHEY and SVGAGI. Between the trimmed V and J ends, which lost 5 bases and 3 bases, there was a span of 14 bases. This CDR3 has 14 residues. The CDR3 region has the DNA TGTGCCAGCAGTACAGGGATATCCTACTACGAGCAGTACTTC. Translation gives CASSTGISYYEQYF.

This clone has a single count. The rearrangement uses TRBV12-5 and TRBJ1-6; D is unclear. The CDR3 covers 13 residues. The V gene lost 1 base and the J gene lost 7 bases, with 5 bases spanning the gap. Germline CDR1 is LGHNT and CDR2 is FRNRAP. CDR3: CASGLEVNSPLHF. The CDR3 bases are TGTGCTAGTGGTTTGGAGGTGAATTCACCCCTCCACTTT.

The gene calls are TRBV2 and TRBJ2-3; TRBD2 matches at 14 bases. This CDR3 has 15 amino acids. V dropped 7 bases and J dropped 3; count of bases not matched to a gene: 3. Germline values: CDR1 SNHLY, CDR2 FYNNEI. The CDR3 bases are TGTGCCAGCATTGGGACTAGCGGGAGAACAGATACGCAGTATTTT. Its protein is CASIGTSGRTDTQYF.

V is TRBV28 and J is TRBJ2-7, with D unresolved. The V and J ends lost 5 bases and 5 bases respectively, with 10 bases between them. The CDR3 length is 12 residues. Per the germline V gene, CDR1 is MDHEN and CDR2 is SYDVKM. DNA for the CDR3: TGTGCCAGCAGTCCCTCCCGGCACGAGCAGTACTTC. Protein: CASSPSRHEQYF.

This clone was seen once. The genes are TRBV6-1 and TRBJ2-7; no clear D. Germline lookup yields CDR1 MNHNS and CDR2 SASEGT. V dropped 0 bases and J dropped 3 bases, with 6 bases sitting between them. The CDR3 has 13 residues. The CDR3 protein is CASSEAPLYEQYF. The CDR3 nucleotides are TGTGCCAGCAGTGAAGCCCCCCTCTACGAGCAGTACTTC.

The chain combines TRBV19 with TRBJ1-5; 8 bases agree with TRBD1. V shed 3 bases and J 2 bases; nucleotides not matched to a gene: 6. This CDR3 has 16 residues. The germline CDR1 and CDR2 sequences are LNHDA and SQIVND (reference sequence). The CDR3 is CASSIPTGDGNQPQHF. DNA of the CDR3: TGTGCCAGTAGTATCCCGACAGGGGACGGCAATCAGCCCCAGCATTTT.

The CDR3 sequence is CASSPSPGGGNTIYF. In DNA form, the CDR3 reads TGTGCCAGCTCACCATCCCCAGGAGGGGGAAACACCATATATTTT. V usage is TRBV18 and J usage is TRBJ1-3; D gene unclear. The CDR3 is 15 amino acids. The V and J ends lost 2 bases and 4 bases respectively, with 12 bases between them. Germline V gene data show CDR1 as KGHSH and CDR2 as LQKENI.

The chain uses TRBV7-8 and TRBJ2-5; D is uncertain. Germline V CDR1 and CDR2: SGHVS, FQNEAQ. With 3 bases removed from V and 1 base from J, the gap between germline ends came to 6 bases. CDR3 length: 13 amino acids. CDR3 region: CASSLGTQETQYF. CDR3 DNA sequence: TGTGCCAGCAGCTTGGGCACCCAAGAGACCCAGTACTTC.

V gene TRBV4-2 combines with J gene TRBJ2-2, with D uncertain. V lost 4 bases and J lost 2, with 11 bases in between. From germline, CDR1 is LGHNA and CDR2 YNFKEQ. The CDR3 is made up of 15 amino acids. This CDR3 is CASSPRALNTGELFF. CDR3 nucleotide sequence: TGTGCCAGCAGCCCCCGGGCCCTAAACACCGGGGAGCTGTTTTTT.

The CDR3 nucleotides are TGTGCCAGCTCACCACCGGGGCAGCAACTCGACTCTGGGGCCAACGTCCTGACTTTC. Its translation: CASSPPGQQLDSGANVLTF. The chain joins TRBV18 to TRBJ2-6, with D perhaps matching TRBD1 (5 bases). V was pared by 0 bases and J by 0 bases, with 15 bases between. Germline V CDR1 and CDR2: KGHSH, LQKENI. This CDR3 is 19 amino acids long.